This is a list of T cell receptor beta chains from one sample in a study of patients and donors after allogeneic stem cell transplantation. TCRdb ran MiXCR on the RT-PCR reads and lists one entry per CDR3 protein. The table lists roughly 200,000 distinct CDR3 sequences, roughly two fifths of them singletons, with 33% in the top ten. The sequencing input was blood, either unsorted or a sorted T cell fraction (not recorded which). The receptors were gathered from a human donor who was either an allogeneic HSCT recipient or a stem cell or donor lymphocyte infusion donor (not recorded which). It is not recorded whose cells these are; they may come from a transplant donor. Each CDR3 is given with its conserved first and last residue. D genes are given only for firm matches. Clone size is stated in some rows and not others, as once, few, many or a class when expanded.

.	TRBV7-2	few	TRBJ1-6	TGTGCCAGCAGCTTAGCGCGGGGGCTGAGTTCACCCCTCCACTTT	CASSLARGLSSPLHF
TRBD1	TRBV7-2	few	TRBJ2-3	TGTGCCAGCAGCTATGACAGGGCTTCGGACACAGATACGCAGTATTTT	CASSYDRASDTDTQYF
.	TRBV28	.	TRBJ1-4	TGTGCCAGCAGTAAACCCGGAGCGGCTAATGAAAAACTGTTTTTT	CASSKPGAANEKLFF
.	TRBV12-3/TRBV12-4	.	TRBJ1-1	TGTGCCAGCAGTGCGACTCCGGACGGGAGCACTGAAGCTTTCTTT	CASSATPDGSTEAFF
.	TRBV11-2	.	TRBJ2-1	TGTGCCAGCAGCCTGCAGGGCGAGGCAGATGAGCAGTTCTTC	CASSLQGEADEQFF
TRBD2	TRBV7-8	few	TRBJ2-5	TGTGCCAGCAGCTTAAGGACTAGCGCTAAAGAGACCCAGTACTTC	CASSLRTSAKETQYF
.	TRBV7-2	.	TRBJ1-2	TGTGCCAGCAGCTTAGTCCCCTTATCTGGCTACACCTTC	CASSLVPLSGYTF
TRBD2	TRBV2	.	TRBJ2-1	TGTGCCAGCAGTGAATATTCTCGGATAGCGGGAGGGCGCCCCTACAATGAGCAGTTCTTC	CASSEYSRIAGGRPYNEQFF
.	TRBV12-5	.	TRBJ1-2	TGTGCTAGTGGTTTCCCCAATAAGTGGGCCCCCCCTAACTATGGCTACACCTTC	CASGFPNKWAPPNYGYTF
.	TRBV7-2	.	TRBJ1-3	TGTGCCAGCAGCCCCTGGACCCAAAACTTTGTAAACACCATATATTTT	CASSPWTQNFVNTIYF
TRBD1	TRBV9	.	TRBJ1-6	TGTGCCAGCAGCGTAGCCGGGGGACAGATTAATTCACCCCTCCACTTT	CASSVAGGQINSPLHF
.	TRBV29-1	few	TRBJ1-2	TGCAGCGTTGATACCTCAGGGGTCAACTATGGCTACACCTTC	CSVDTSGVNYGYTF
.	TRBV25-1	.	TRBJ2-3	TGTGCCAGCAGTACAGTGGGCACAGATACGCAGTATTTT	CASSTVGTDTQYF
.	TRBV5-5	few	TRBJ1-2	TGTGCCAGCAGCTCATTGGGGGCGGTAGAATATTATGGCTACACCTTC	CASSSLGAVEYYGYTF
TRBD2	TRBV7-9	.	TRBJ2-3	TGTGCCAGCAGCTTACTACTAGCGGGGGGGCCCGGTTTCCAGTATTTT	CASSLLLAGGPGFQYF
TRBD2	TRBV29-1	few	TRBJ2-3	TGCAGCGTCCCACTAGCGGGGCTCACAGATACGCAGTATTTT	CSVPLAGLTDTQYF
.	TRBV12-3/TRBV12-4	.	TRBJ1-2	TGTGCCAGCAGCCCTCCCGGGCCCCTATATGGCTACACCTTC	CASSPPGPLYGYTF
.	TRBV20-1	few	TRBJ2-7	TGCAGTGCTAGTTTTAGCGACTACGAGCAGTACTTC	CSASFSDYEQYF
.	TRBV9	.	TRBJ1-5	TGTGCCAGCAGCGGAGAGATCGGGGGGCCCCAGCATTTT	CASSGEIGGPQHF
.	TRBV3-1	few	TRBJ1-2	TGTGCCAGCAGCCGGACTCAGACGGAACCCTATGGCTACACCTTC	CASSRTQTEPYGYTF
TRBD1	TRBV9	.	TRBJ2-2	TGTGCCAGCAGCCCTGAGGGACAGGGGTTAATGTCCGGGGAGCTGTTTTTT	CASSPEGQGLMSGELFF
.	TRBV6-6	.	TRBJ1-5	TGTGCCAGCAGATCCTTCGAGGCCCAAAGTCAGCCCCAGCATTTT	CASRSFEAQSQPQHF
.	TRBV25-1	.	TRBJ2-6	TGTGCCACCCGACGTGGGGGATCTGGGGCCAACGTCCTGACTTTC	CATRRGGSGANVLTF
.	TRBV28	.	TRBJ1-5	TGTGCCAGCCGGGGAGGGGATCAGCCCCAGCATTTT	CASRGGDQPQHF
TRBD2	TRBV12-3/TRBV12-4	.	TRBJ2-3	TGTGCCAGCAGCTCCGTCATAGCGGGAGGGCCAGATACGCAGTATTTT	CASSSVIAGGPDTQYF
.	TRBV30	once	TRBJ1-2	TGTGCCTGGAGTGTCGGCACCGACTATGGCTACACCTTC	CAWSVGTDYGYTF
.	TRBV6-5	few	TRBJ1-1	TGTGCCAGCAGTTCGATGGGGCCGTTCACTGAAGCTTTCTTT	CASSSMGPFTEAFF
.	TRBV10-1	.	TRBJ2-3	TGCGCCAGTAGAGAGTTCACAGATACGCAGTATTTT	CASREFTDTQYF
.	TRBV6-2/TRBV6-3	few	TRBJ1-2	TGTGCCAGCAGTGGGGACGGCGCTCTCAACTATGGCTACACCTTC	CASSGDGALNYGYTF
.	TRBV11-2	few	TRBJ1-1	TGTGCCAGCAGCAAAATGACCCCGCTGGAAAACACTGAAGCTTTCTTT	CASSKMTPLENTEAFF
TRBD1	TRBV12-3/TRBV12-4	few	TRBJ1-3	TGTGCCAGCAGTTTATCGGGACAGTTAGGAAACACCATATATTTT	CASSLSGQLGNTIYF
.	TRBV12-3/TRBV12-4	.	TRBJ1-2	TGTGCCAGTCGAGGGGACGGCTACACCTTC	CASRGDGYTF
.	TRBV6-2/TRBV6-3	few	TRBJ2-2	TGTGCCAGCAGTTCACAGGGAGTCGGGGAGCTGTTTTTT	CASSSQGVGELFF
.	TRBV12-3/TRBV12-4	.	TRBJ1-6	TGTGCCAGCAGTTTAACAAGACAGTATAATTCACCCCTCCACTTT	CASSLTRQYNSPLHF
.	TRBV29-1	few	TRBJ1-2	TGCAGCGGCTTAGGGGGAGCTAACTATGGCTACACCTTC	CSGLGGANYGYTF
TRBD1	TRBV19	.	TRBJ1-5	TGTGCCAGTACCATCACGGACAGGGGTCATGATCAGCCCCAGCATTTT	CASTITDRGHDQPQHF
.	TRBV7-9	once	TRBJ2-7	TGTGCCAGCAGCGTAGACTACGAGCAGTACTTC	CASSVDYEQYF
.	TRBV12-3/TRBV12-4	few	TRBJ1-4	TGTGCCAGCAGTTTTAGGAAGCAACTTGAGGGAAAACTGTTTTTT	CASSFRKQLEGKLFF
.	TRBV11-2	few	TRBJ2-4	TGTGCCAGCAGCTACGGGTGGGGGACCCCAGCCAAAAACATTCAGTACTTC	CASSYGWGTPAKNIQYF
TRBD1	TRBV5-1	few	TRBJ2-5	TGCGCCAGCAGCTTGGGCCACAGGGGAGAGACCCAGTACTTC	CASSLGHRGETQYF
.	TRBV2	.	TRBJ2-5	TGTGCCAGCAGTGACCCTAGCAGCGGAGGAGAGACCCAGTACTTC	CASSDPSSGGETQYF
.	TRBV9	.	TRBJ2-7	TGTGCCAGCAGCCCCAGTACAGGGCCCTACGAGCAGTACTTC	CASSPSTGPYEQYF
TRBD2	TRBV6-2/TRBV6-3	.	TRBJ2-7	TGTGCCAGCAGTTACTCCCCGATTAGCGGGAGCTACGAGCAGTACTTC	CASSYSPISGSYEQYF
TRBD1	TRBV11-1	many	TRBJ1-1	TGTGCCAGCAGCCCCTACAGGGGCGGCACTGAAGCTTTCTTT	CASSPYRGGTEAFF
.	TRBV6-6	few	TRBJ2-3	TGTGCCAGCAGTTACTCGGGCAGCACAGATACGCAGTATTTT	CASSYSGSTDTQYF
.	TRBV3-1	.	TRBJ1-2	TGTGCCAGCAGCCAAGAGGACACCTATGGCTACACCTTC	CASSQEDTYGYTF
.	TRBV29-1	.	TRBJ2-1	TGCAGCGTGACAGATACCTCCTACAATGAGCAGTTCTTC	CSVTDTSYNEQFF
TRBD1	TRBV7-9	few	TRBJ1-6	TGTGCCAGCAGCGCGAGATTACAGGGGATTGGCGATTCACCCCTCCACTTT	CASSARLQGIGDSPLHF
TRBD2	TRBV28	.	TRBJ2-7	TGTGCCAGCAGTTTCGGGACTAGGGGTTACGAGCAGTACTTC	CASSFGTRGYEQYF
.	TRBV12-3/TRBV12-4	.	TRBJ1-5	TGTGCCAGCAGTCACGGTGGGATGAGCAATCAGCCCCAGCATTTT	CASSHGGMSNQPQHF
TRBD1	TRBV20-1	.	TRBJ1-2	TGCAGTGGCCCAGGGGGAAGGGGTGGCTACACCTTC	CSGPGGRGGYTF
TRBD2	TRBV12-3/TRBV12-4	.	TRBJ2-1	TGTGCCAGCAGTTTACCCGGAGTAGCGGGCCGCCGGGGATACAATGAGCAGTTCTTC	CASSLPGVAGRRGYNEQFF
.	TRBV6-5	.	TRBJ2-7	TGTGCCAGTGGTAGGGTGACCTACGAGCAGTACTTC	CASGRVTYEQYF